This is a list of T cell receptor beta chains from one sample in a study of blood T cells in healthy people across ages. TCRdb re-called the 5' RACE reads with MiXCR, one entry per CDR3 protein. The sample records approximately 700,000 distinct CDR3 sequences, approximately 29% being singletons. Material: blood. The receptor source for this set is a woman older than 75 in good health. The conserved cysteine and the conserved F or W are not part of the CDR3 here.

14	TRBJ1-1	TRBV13	ASSLGRGQGATEAF
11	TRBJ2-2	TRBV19	ASRVVGGGELF
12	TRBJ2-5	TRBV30	AWSVSGANGDQY
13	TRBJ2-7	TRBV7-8	ASTRERLAGGEQY
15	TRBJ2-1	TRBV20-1	SARLPSGKSSYNEQF
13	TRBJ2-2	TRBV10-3	AIGGGQGAIGELF
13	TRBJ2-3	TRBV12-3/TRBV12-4	ASSFEGDFTDTQY
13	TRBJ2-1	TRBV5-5	ASSLVWASYNEQF
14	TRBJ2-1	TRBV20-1	SARPAGTSSYNEQF
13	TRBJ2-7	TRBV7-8	ASRPALAGAYEQY
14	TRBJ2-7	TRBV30	AWSVRSSYNTYEQY
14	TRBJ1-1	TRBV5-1	ASSRGRVSSNTEAF
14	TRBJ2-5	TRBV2	ASRPSGAGAQETQY
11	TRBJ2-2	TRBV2	ASRKSGGGELF
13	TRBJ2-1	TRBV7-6	ASSLSAGLPNEQF
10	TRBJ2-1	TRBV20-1	SAGGLVTEQF
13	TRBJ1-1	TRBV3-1	ASTPSVGWGTEAF
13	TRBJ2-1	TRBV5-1	ASSVRTSRDNEQF
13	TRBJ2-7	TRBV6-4	ASSDRAGGGNEQY
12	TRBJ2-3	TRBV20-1	SARSARGKDTQY
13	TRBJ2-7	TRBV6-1	ASSEWSGQGHEQY
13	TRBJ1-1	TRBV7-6	ASSLGIGPNTEAF
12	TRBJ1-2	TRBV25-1	ASSERSRGYGYT
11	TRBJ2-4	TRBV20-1	SAPLPSKNIQY
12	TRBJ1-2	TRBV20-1	SARPGQNLYGYT
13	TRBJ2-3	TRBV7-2	ASSLLGQRTDTQY
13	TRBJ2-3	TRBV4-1	ASTPGGGGADTQY
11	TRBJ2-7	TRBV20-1	SAMAGRGYEQY
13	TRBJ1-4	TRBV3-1	ASSQDQTFNEKLF
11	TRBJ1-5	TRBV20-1	SARIGGNQPQH
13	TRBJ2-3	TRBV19	ASSTTSGGTDTQY
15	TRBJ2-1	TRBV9	ASSETPSGSSYNEQF
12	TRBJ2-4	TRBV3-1	ASSQGGGGYIQY
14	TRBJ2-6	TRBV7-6	ASSLKGGSGANVLT
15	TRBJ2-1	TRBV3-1	ASSQDKFRDRGNEQF
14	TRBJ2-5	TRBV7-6	ASSSPLRGGRETQY
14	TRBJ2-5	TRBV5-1	ASSPATSGLQETQY
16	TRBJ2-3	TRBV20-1	SARYGLTSGRGKDTQY
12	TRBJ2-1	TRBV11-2	ASSLAGRYNEQF
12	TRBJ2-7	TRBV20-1	SARDGRSTYEQY
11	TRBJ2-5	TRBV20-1	SAGPGTEETQY
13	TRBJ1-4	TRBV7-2	ASSTDRGPNEKRF
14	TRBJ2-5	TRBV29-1	SVGTQGLLPQETQY
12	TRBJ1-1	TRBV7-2	ASSRYDGKAEAF
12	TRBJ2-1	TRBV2	ARARDNKLGEQF
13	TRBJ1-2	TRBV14	ASSQVDRGSGGYT
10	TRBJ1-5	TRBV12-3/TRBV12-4	ASSLRPQPQH
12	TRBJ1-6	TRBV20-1	SAPPDGLNSPLH
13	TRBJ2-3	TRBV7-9	ASSVDQSGWDTQY
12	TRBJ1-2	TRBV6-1	ASNSDRRLYGYT
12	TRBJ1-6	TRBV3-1	ASGRGGANSPLH
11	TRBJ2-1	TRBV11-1	ASSLWSYNEQF
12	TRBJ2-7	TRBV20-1	SASFGGASYEQY
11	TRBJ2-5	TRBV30	AWSNTLRETQY
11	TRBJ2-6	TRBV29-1	SVGESGANVLT
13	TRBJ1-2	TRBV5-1	ASSLDGTEAYGYT
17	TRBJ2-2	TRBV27	ASSLEGPGANGYTGELF
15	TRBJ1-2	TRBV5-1	ASSLAVPSLSEYGYT
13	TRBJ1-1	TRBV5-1	ASSLVGQMNTEAF